Below, one T cell receptor beta chain is given with its context. Its antigen is unknown. The source of the sample is a study of cytomegalovirus exposure and HLA in healthy donors. Points from the study as a whole: Upon later analysis, TCR association rates were observed to vary by HLA locus, being highest for DRB1 and lowest for HLA-C. As was reported, the classifier diagnosed cytomegalovirus status with high specificity and sensitivity. Most TCRs appeared rarely, but some public TCRs recurred in many donors.

The PCR employed 60 Vbeta primers together with 13 Jbeta primers. Repertoires were generated with immunoSEQ multiplex PCR, while TCRdb's copy carries only in-frame clones and drops some. The listing records around 140,000 clones. It was healthy bone marrow donors who served as donors. V lost 7 bases and J 8 bases, leaving 5 bases between the germline ends. The CDR3 length is 9 residues. Germline-derived CDR1 and CDR2 are SNHLY and FYNNEI. Specimen: PBMCs. The chain employs TRBV2 and TRBJ1-1; no firm D call. The receptor's source is a male donor in good health and CMV-seronegative. The CDR3 sequence is CASTREAFF. The CDR3 DNA follows: TGTGCCAGCACGAGAGAAGCTTTCTTT.